This T cell receptor beta chain was identified in a study of cytomegalovirus exposure and HLA in healthy donors. The PCR was carried out with 60 Vbeta primers and 13 Jbeta primers. Original data processing: In a later analysis, the count reached about 82 million unique TCR beta chains, with around 11 million shared. The table came from immunoSEQ multiplex PCR; TCRdb's copy has only in-frame clones and leaves some out. That table supplies the V and J calls and clone size; D and trimming were determined from the DNA. The sample lists nearly 300,000 clones, 75% to 90% seen once, with about 4% in the top ten. V was clipped by 1 base and J by 2 bases; unmatched bases: 2. Germline V gene sequence: CDR1 SGHDN, CDR2 FVKESK. CDR3 length: 16 amino acids.

The chain has TRBV14 and TRBJ2-1; 10 bases line up with TRBD1. Sequencing input: PBMCs. The TCR was taken from a man aged 40-50 years in good health and CMV-seropositive. The CDR3 bases are TGTGCCAGCAGCCAAGGAGGACAGGGGGCCTACAATGAGCAGTTCTTC. Translating gives CASSQGGQGAYNEQFF.